The 18 T cell receptor beta chains below were found in one sample sequenced in a study of control samples from healthy donors and cancer patients. Clones were sequenced by immunoSEQ multiplex PCR, and TCRdb holds only the in-frame ones, with some missing. This table holds 40,000 to 60,000 clones, approximately 83% found once. Material: PBMCs. The receptors come from a woman between 50 and 59 years old with lung cancer.

The chain recombines TRBV7-3 with TRBJ1-1; the D gene is possibly TRBD1 (5 bases). The germline gives CDR1 SGHTA, CDR2 FQGTGA. V gave up 5 bases and J gave up 3 bases, with 16 bases separating them. The CDR3 totals 15 residues. The CDR3 DNA reads as TGTGCCAGCAGCCCTCTTAACTCGGGGGACACTGAAGCTTTCTTT. This gives the protein CASSPLNSGDTEAFF.

This clone was detected only once. V and J are TRBV28 and TRBJ1-5; no definite D call. The length of the CDR3 is 15 residues. Per the germline V gene, CDR1 is MDHEN and CDR2 is SYDVKM. V was pared by 6 bases and J by 0 bases, with 12 bases between. The CDR3 nucleotides read TGTGCCAGCAGCTCCGACACTTATAGCAATCAGCCCCAGCATTTT. The encoded protein is CASSSDTYSNQPQHF. Full variable domain (missing parts from reference TRBV28 and TRBJ1-5): DVKVTQSSRYLVKRTGEKVFLECVQDMDHENMFWYRQDPGLGLRLIYFSYDVKMKEKGDIPEGYSVSREKKERFSLILESASTNQTSMYLCASSSDTYSNQPQHFGDGTRLSIL.

The chain uses TRBV20-1 and TRBJ2-7, with D perhaps TRBD2 (5 bases). V was shortened by 3 bases and J by 1 base, with 16 bases between the two germline ends. The CDR3 spans 15 residues. CDR1 DFQATT and CDR2 SNEGSKA come from the germline V gene (reference sequence). The CDR3 protein is CSASFPYGNSYEQYF. In nucleotides, the CDR3 is TGCAGTGCTAGTTTTCCTTACGGGAATTCCTACGAGCAGTACTTC.

V and J are TRBV5-5 and TRBJ2-7; D is ambiguous. The length of the CDR3 is 15 residues. The V gene lost 0 bases and the J gene lost 4 bases, with 14 bases spanning the gap. Germline V gives CDR1 SGHKS, CDR2 YYEKEE (reference sequence). CDR3 residues: CASSLGGSLGYEQYF. The CDR3 DNA is TGTGCCAGCAGCTTGGGTGGGTCCCTGGGGTACGAGCAGTACTTC.

This chain joins TRBV29-1 and TRBJ1-2; D is unclear. From germline, CDR1 is SQVTM and CDR2 ANQGSEA. The CDR3 has 13 amino acids. The V end lost 7 bases, the J end lost 5 bases, and 17 bases lay between the germline ends. CDR3 protein: CSASGLSQYGYTF. As DNA, the CDR3 is TGCAGCGCTTCGGGTCTGAGCCAATATGGCTACACCTTC.

V gene TRBV7-2 combines with J gene TRBJ1-1, with 12 bases that match TRBD1. V trimming: 5 bases; J trimming: 2 bases; junction bases outside the gene matches: 12. The CDR3 consists of 18 residues. Germline loops: CDR1 SGHTA, CDR2 FQGNSA. The CDR3 sequence is CASSPRLRDRGRNTEAFF. The CDR3 DNA is TGTGCCAGCAGCCCCCGCCTCCGGGACAGGGGGCGAAACACTGAAGCTTTCTTT. The variable domain in full, with the rest retrieved from reference TRBV7-2 and TRBJ1-1, is GAGVSQSPSNKVTEKGKDVELRCDPISGHTALYWYRQSLGQGLEFLIYFQGNSAPDKSGLPSDRFSAERTGGSVSTLTIQRTQQEDSAVYLCASSPRLRDRGRNTEAFFGQGTRLTVV.

The rearrangement links TRBV9 to TRBJ2-1, with 8 bases aligning to TRBD2. Germline CDR1 reads SGDLS; CDR2 reads YYNGEE. Trimming removed 3 bases from V and 2 bases from J; junction bases left unmatched: 10. The CDR3 runs 17 residues. Here the CDR3 DNA reads TGTGCCAGCAGCGCCCCAACTAGAGCGGGGGCCTACAATGAGCAGTTCTTC. The encoded protein is CASSAPTRAGAYNEQFF. The complete variable domain, with remaining parts taken from reference TRBV9 and TRBJ2-1, reads DSGVTQTPKHLITATGQRVTLRCSPRSGDLSVYWYQQSLDQGLQFLIQYYNGEERAKGNILERFSAQQFPDLHSELNLSSLELGDSALYFCASSAPTRAGAYNEQFFGPGTRLTVL.

The chain uses TRBV4-1 and TRBJ1-5; no clear D gene. The CDR3 covers 13 residues. Germline CDR1 and CDR2: MGHRA and YSYEKL. The ends were cut back, 0 bases at V and 6 bases at J, with 6 bases in the middle. The CDR3 loop is CASSQEGSQPQHF. DNA of the CDR3: TGCGCCAGCAGCCAAGAAGGGTCTCAGCCCCAGCATTTT.

The chain joins TRBV7-9 to TRBJ2-3; D may correspond to TRBD1 or TRBD2 (7 bases each). V lost 5 bases, J lost 5 bases, and 17 bases lay in between. The CDR3 is 15 amino acids. Germline V gene sequence: CDR1 SEHNR, CDR2 FQNEAQ (reference sequence). The CDR3 sequence: CASSPARGGEDTQYF. CDR3 bases: TGTGCCAGCAGCCCAGCCAGGGGGGGAGAAGATACGCAGTATTTT.

The sample holds a few counts of this clone. This chain joins TRBV5-4 and TRBJ1-3; perhaps TRBD1 as D (5 bases). Germline CDR1 and CDR2: SGHNT and YYREEE (reference sequence). The V gene lost 4 bases and the J gene lost 8 bases, with 16 bases spanning the gap. The CDR3 is made up of 14 amino acids. CDR3 residues: CASSRGGAPDTIYF. For the CDR3, the DNA is TGTGCCAGCAGCCGAGGAGGGGCCCCGGACACCATATATTTT.

This clone was seen only a few times. V is TRBV10-3 and J is TRBJ2-7, with 9 bases that match TRBD1. CDR3 length: 15 residues. Per germline, CDR1 ENHRY and CDR2 SYGVKD. Trimming at V came to 6 bases and at J to 0 bases, leaving 6 bases not matched to a gene. Written as DNA, the CDR3 is TGTGCCATCAGGGGGGACAGGGCAAGCTCCTACGAGCAGTACTTC. Translated, it gives CAIRGDRASSYEQYF.

The rearrangement uses TRBV28 and TRBJ1-2; no clear D gene. V shed 2 bases and J shed 4 bases, with 8 bases lying between them. CDR1 is MDHEN and CDR2 is SYDVKM in the germline V gene. The CDR3 is made up of 13 amino acids. The CDR3 is CASSLLPFYGYTF. The CDR3, as DNA: TGTGCCAGCAGTTTACTCCCCTTCTATGGCTACACCTTC.

The chain employs TRBV11-2 and TRBJ1-1; no firm D call. V gave up 1 base and J gave up 1 base, with 4 bases separating them. The length of the CDR3 is 13 residues. Germline V gene lookup returns CDR1 SGHAT and CDR2 FQNNGV. CDR3 amino acids: CASSLGGNTEAFF. The CDR3 nucleotides read TGTGCCAGCAGCTTAGGGGGGAACACTGAAGCTTTCTTT.

This chain joins TRBV11-3 and TRBJ2-2, with TRBD1 identical over 9 bases. CDR3 length: 17 residues. The germline gives CDR1 SGHNT, CDR2 YENEEA. V shed 5 bases and J 6 bases; nucleotides not matched to a gene: 13. CDR3 amino acids: CASSVRGTGSLSGELFF. The CDR3 nucleotides are TGTGCCAGCAGCGTTCGTGGGACAGGGTCCCTTTCCGGGGAGCTGTTTTTT.

The chain uses TRBV6-5 and TRBJ2-2; D not resolved. The V gene's germline CDR1 is MNHEY and CDR2 SVGAGI. Trimming cost V 7 bases and J 2 bases, with 11 bases left between them. CDR3 size: 14 residues. The CDR3 sequence is CASNRRSNTGELFF. CDR3 bases: TGTGCCAGCAATAGGAGAAGCAACACCGGGGAGCTGTTTTTT.

By sample fraction, this clone is medium-sized. The chain couples TRBV5-1 to TRBJ2-3, with TRBD2 matching 9 bases. V lost 7 bases to trimming and J lost 5 bases; unmatched junction nucleotides: 8. This CDR3 spans 14 amino acids. Per germline, CDR1 SGHRS and CDR2 YFSETQ. The CDR3 DNA follows: TGCGCCAGCGGACTGCGGGGGGGCGGAGATACGCAGTATTTT. This encodes CASGLRGGGDTQYF.

The chain carries TRBV2 and TRBJ2-7; weak D call: TRBD2 (6 bases). Germline values: CDR1 SNHLY, CDR2 FYNNEI. V was trimmed by 2 bases and J by 2 bases, leaving 16 bases between them. This CDR3 has 16 residues. The CDR3 region has the DNA TGTGCCAGCAGTGAATACGGGGCAGGAGGGACCTACGAGCAGTACTTC. It translates to CASSEYGAGGTYEQYF.

In this sample, this clone turned up once. The V call is TRBV29-1, the J call TRBJ1-2, with TRBD1 matching over 8 bases. The CDR3 is 11 amino acids. In germline, CDR1 is SQVTM, CDR2 ANQGSEA. Trimming cost V 3 bases and J 14 bases; bases outside gene matches: 8. The CDR3 bases are TGCAGCGTTGACAAGGACAGGGCCTGGACCTTC. It encodes CSVDKDRAWTF.